Included here is one T cell receptor beta chain sequence, with context. The data derive from a study of CD8 T cells in ankylosing spondylitis. TCRdb re-called the 5' RACE reads through MiXCR, storing one row per CDR3 protein. The table shows about 250,000 distinct CDR3 sequences, with 30% to 35% occurring only once. The germline CDR1 and CDR2 sequences are DFQATT and SNEGSKA (reference sequence). V lost 1 base to trimming and J lost 0 bases, with 13 bases between them. The CDR3 spans 15 residues. The source of this sequence is a male donor with ankylosing spondylitis or in good health (not recorded which). The specimen was blood, either unsorted or a sorted T cell fraction (not recorded which). This chain links TRBV20-1 with TRBJ2-7; no clear D gene. CDR3 region: CSARVYSASSYEQYF. The DNA for the CDR3 is TGCAGTGCTAGAGTGTACAGCGCCAGCTCCTACGAGCAGTACTTC.